The following is a TCR beta chain sequence with its context. Its antigen remains unknown. One end of the junction varies from germline; a read error may be responsible. Primers: 60 Vbeta forward and 13 Jbeta reverse. In the authors' methods: The authors later counted roughly 77 million unique TCR beta chains, approximately 12 million of them shared. The data were produced by immunoSEQ multiplex PCR, yet TCRdb's version contains in-frame clones alone and is incomplete. V and J calls plus clone size are reproduced from that table; the DNA served to infer D and trimming. Here the sample spans about 180,000 clones, more than 65% being singletons. This sample was taken from a study of cytomegalovirus exposure and HLA in healthy donors. Study-wide points: Productive status was seen about 90% or about 30% of the time for most TCR beta V segments in an earlier analysis. When analyzed later, a missense DCLRE1C variant was found to be linked to TCR beta V- and J-gene trimming. Later analysis identified several of the most significant clusters that appeared linked to common viral pathogens.

This CDR3 has 15 residues. The germline V gene encodes CDR1 MDHEN and CDR2 SYDVKM. The sample comprised PBMCs. The receptor's source is a woman between 50 and 59 years old in good health and CMV-seronegative. This chain links TRBV28 with TRBJ2-7; TRBD1 agrees at 8 bases. This CDR3 is CASRSSGTGPHERYF. The CDR3, as DNA: TGTGCCAGCAGATCATCCGGGACAGGCCCGCATGAGCGGTACTTC.